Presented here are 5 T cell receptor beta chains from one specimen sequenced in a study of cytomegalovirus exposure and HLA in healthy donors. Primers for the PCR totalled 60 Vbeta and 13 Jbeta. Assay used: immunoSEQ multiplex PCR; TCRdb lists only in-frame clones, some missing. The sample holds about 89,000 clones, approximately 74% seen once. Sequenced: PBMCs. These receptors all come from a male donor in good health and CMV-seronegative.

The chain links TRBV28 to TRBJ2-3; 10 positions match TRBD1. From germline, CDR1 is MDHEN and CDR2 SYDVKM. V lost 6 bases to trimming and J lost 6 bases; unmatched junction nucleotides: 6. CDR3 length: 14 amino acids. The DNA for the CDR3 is TGTGCCAGCAGCGCGACGGGACAGGGGGATACGCAGTATTTT. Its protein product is CASSATGQGDTQYF.

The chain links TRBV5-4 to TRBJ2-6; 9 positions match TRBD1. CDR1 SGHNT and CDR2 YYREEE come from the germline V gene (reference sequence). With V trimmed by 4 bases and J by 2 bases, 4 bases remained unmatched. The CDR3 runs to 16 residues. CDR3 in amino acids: CASSTRQGAGANVLTF. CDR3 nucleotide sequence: TGTGCCAGCAGCACTAGACAGGGGGCTGGGGCCAACGTCCTGACTTTC. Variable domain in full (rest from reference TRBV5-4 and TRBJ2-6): ETGVTQSPTHLIKTRGQQVTLRCSSQSGHNTVSWYQQALGQGPQFIFQYYREEENGRGNFPPRFSGLQFPNYSSELNVNALELDDSALYLCASSTRQGAGANVLTFGAGSRLTVL.

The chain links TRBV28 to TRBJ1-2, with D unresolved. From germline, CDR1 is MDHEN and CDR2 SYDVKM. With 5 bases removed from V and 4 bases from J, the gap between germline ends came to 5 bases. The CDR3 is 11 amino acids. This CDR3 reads CASSTAYGYTF. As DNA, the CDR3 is TGTGCCAGCAGTACAGCCTATGGCTACACCTTC.

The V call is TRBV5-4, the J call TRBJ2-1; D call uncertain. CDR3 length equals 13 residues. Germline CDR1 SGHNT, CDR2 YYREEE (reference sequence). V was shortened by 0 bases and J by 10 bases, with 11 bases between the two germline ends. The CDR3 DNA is TGTGCCAGCAGCTTGGAGGCCAGCGCAGAGCAGTTCTTC. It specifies CASSLEASAEQFF.

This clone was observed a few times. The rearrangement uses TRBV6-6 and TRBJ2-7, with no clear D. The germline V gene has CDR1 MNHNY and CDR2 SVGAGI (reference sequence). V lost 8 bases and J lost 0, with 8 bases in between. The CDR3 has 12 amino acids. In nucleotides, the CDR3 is TGTGCCAGCGGGCAGACCTCCTACGAGCAGTACTTC. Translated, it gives CASGQTSYEQYF.